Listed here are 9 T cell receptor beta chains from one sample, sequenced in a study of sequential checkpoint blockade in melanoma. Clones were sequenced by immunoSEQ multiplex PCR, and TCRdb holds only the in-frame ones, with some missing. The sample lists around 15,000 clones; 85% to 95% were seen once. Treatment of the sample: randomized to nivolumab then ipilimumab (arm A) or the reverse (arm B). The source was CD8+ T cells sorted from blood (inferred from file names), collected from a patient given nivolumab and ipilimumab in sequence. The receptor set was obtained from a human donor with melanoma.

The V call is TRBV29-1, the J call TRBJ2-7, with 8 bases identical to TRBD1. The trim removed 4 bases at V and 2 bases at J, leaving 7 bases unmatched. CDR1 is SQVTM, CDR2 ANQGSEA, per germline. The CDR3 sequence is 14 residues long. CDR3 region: CSVGKRDRTYEQYF. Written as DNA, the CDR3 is TGCAGCGTTGGAAAAAGGGACAGGACCTACGAGCAGTACTTC.

The CDR3 nucleotides are TGTGCCATCAGTGAGTCGGTACAGGGAGCCTACGAGCAGTACTTC. Its protein product is CAISESVQGAYEQYF. This chain uses TRBV10-3 with TRBJ2-7; perhaps TRBD1 as D (6 bases). The CDR3 runs 15 residues. The V gene's germline CDR1 is ENHRY and CDR2 SYGVKD. V was clipped by 0 bases and J by 2 bases, with 11 bases between them.

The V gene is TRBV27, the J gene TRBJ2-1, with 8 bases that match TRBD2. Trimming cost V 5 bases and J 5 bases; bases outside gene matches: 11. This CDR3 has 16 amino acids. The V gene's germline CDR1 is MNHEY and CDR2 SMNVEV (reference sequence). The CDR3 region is CASSPESGTRNNEQFF. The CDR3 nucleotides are TGTGCCAGCAGTCCCGAATCGGGGACTAGGAACAATGAGCAGTTCTTC.

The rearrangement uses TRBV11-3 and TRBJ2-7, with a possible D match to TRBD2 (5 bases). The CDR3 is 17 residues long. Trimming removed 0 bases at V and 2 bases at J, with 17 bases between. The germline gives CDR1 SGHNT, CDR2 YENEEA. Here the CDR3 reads CASSLDAASRAAYEQYF. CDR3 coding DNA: TGTGCCAGCAGCTTAGATGCGGCTAGCCGGGCTGCCTACGAGCAGTACTTC.

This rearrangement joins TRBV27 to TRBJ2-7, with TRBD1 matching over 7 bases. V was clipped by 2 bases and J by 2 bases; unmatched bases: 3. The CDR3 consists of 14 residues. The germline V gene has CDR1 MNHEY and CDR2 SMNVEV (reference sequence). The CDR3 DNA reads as TGTGCCAGCAGTTTAGGTGGGACAGCCTACGAGCAGTACTTC. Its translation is CASSLGGTAYEQYF.

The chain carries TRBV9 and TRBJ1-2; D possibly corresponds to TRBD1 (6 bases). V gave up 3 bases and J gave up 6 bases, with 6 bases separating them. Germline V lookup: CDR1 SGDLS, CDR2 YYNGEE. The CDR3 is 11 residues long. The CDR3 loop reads CASSGTDGYTF. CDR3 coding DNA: TGTGCCAGCAGCGGGACAGATGGCTACACCTTC. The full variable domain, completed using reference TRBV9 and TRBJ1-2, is DSGVTQTPKHLITATGQRVTLRCSPRSGDLSVYWYQQSLDQGLQFLIQYYNGEERAKGNILERFSAQQFPDLHSELNLSSLELGDSALYFCASSGTDGYTFGSGTRLTVV.

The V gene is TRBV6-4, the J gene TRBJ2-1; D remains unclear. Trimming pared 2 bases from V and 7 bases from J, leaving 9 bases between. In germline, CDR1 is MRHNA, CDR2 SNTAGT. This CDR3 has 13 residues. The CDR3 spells CASSDKARNEQFF. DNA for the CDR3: TGTGCCAGCAGTGACAAAGCGAGAAATGAGCAGTTCTTC.

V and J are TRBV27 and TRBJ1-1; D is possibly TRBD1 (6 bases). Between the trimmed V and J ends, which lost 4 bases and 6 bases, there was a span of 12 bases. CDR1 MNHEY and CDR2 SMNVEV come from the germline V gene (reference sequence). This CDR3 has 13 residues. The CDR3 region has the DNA TGTGCCAGCAGTTACCAGGGGATGGCTGAAGCTTTCTTT. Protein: CASSYQGMAEAFF.

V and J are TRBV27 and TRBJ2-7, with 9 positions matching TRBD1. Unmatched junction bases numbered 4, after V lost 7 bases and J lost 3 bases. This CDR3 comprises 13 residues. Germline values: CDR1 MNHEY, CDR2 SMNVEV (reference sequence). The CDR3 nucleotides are TGTGCCAGCACCCGGACAGGGGACTACGAGCAGTACTTC. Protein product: CASTRTGDYEQYF.